This TCR beta chain was sequenced during a study of T cell responses to AZD1222 COVID-19 vaccine. Across the whole study: Doses given second, at about 4 or about 12 weeks, were pooled.

Study results and caveats: The number of AZD1222 recipients seropositive at baseline was only six.

This CDR3 comprises 15 residues. Trimming left V 3 bases short and J 3 bases short, with 13 bases between. Germline values: CDR1 SNHLY, CDR2 FYNNEI. The table came from immunoSEQ multiplex PCR; TCRdb's copy has only in-frame clones and leaves some out. The sample gives about 150,000 clones, just over 90% of which show up once; 7.5% to 9.5% is in the top ten. With respect to this clone: Its specificity is unknown.

The receptor's source is an adult in good health. This sequence joins TRBV2 and TRBJ2-3; D might be TRBD1 (5 bases). This specimen consisted of peripheral blood, obtained on day 0 of AZD1222 vaccination. The CDR3 loop is CASSDQGFVTDTQYF. Here the CDR3 DNA reads TGTGCCAGCAGTGATCAGGGTTTCGTTACAGATACGCAGTATTTT. The entire variable domain, with the rest obtained from reference TRBV2 and TRBJ2-3, is as follows: EPEVTQTPSHQVTQMGQEVILRCVPISNHLYFYWYRQILGQKVEFLVSFYNNEISEKSEIFDDQFSVERPDGSNFTLKIRSTKLEDSAMYFCASSDQGFVTDTQYFGPGTRLTVL.